The T cell receptor beta chain under discussion was sequenced for a study of blood T cell repertoires in COVID-19. At the level of the study: COVID-19 samples collected from the United States, Italy and Spain covered acute and convalescent phases. PBMCs, B-cell-depleted T cells, or T cells provided the cDNA or gDNA that made up the material.

Study processing details: How many nucleated cells were present was estimated from reference gene primer amplification. Clones were sequenced by immunoSEQ multiplex PCR, and TCRdb holds only the in-frame ones, with some missing. That table furnishes V, J and clone size, whereas the DNA furnished D and trimming. The table has approximately 66,000 clones, 85% to 90% seen once. CDR3 length: 15 residues. Per the germline V gene, CDR1 is LNHDA and CDR2 is SQIVND (reference sequence). V lost 7 bases and J lost 6; bases outside the gene matches: 7. The receptor was isolated from a man aged 60-69 years with acute or convalescent COVID-19. The J gene is TRBJ2-2, the V gene TRBV19; 11 bases map to TRBD2. Sequenced material: peripheral blood. CDR3 bases: TGTGCCAGTATGCGTAGCGGGGGGGCCGCCGGGGAGCTGTTTTTT. The encoded protein is CASMRSGGAAGELFF.